Shown below are 14 T cell receptor beta chains from a single sample sequenced in a study of blood T cell repertoires in COVID-19. Measured with immunoSEQ multiplex PCR; TCRdb has only the in-frame clones, and not every one. The sample lists 70,000 to 80,000 clones; roughly 87% were seen once. Sample: peripheral blood. The source is a woman aged 45-65 years with acute or convalescent COVID-19.

The chain links TRBV5-5 to TRBJ1-2; D not resolved. With 0 bases removed from V and 5 bases from J, the gap between germline ends came to 17 bases. Germline V CDR1 and CDR2: SGHKS, YYEKEE (reference sequence). This CDR3 has 16 amino acids. CDR3 nucleotide sequence: TGTGCCAGCAGCTTGGATGGTTCAGGAAAAACGTATGGCTACACCTTC. Encoded protein: CASSLDGSGKTYGYTF.

V and J are TRBV6-5 and TRBJ1-2; a weak D match, TRBD1 (6 bases). Germline CDR1 and CDR2: MNHEY and SVGAGI. V lost 6 bases and J 5 bases, leaving 16 bases between the germline ends. The CDR3 is 14 residues long. For the CDR3, the DNA is TGTGCCAGCAGCCTCGGACAGACTCCTTATGGCTACACCTTC. Translated, it gives CASSLGQTPYGYTF.

This chain links TRBV7-9 with TRBJ2-1, with a tentative D call TRBD2 (5 bases). This CDR3 comprises 14 residues. V was pared by 7 bases and J by 2 bases, with 12 bases between. Per germline, CDR1 SEHNR and CDR2 FQNEAQ (reference sequence). The CDR3 loop is CASNLAGPYNEQFF. As DNA, the CDR3 is TGTGCCAGCAACCTTGCGGGCCCCTACAATGAGCAGTTCTTC.

The rearrangement uses TRBV7-2 and TRBJ1-1; 7 bases map to TRBD1. Germline CDR1 is SGHTA and CDR2 is FQGNSA. Germline trimming cut 1 base from V and 5 bases from J; bases unmatched to any gene: 4. CDR3 length: 14 amino acids. The CDR3 loop is CASSLGTGPTEAFF. DNA for the CDR3: TGTGCCAGCAGCTTAGGGACAGGACCAACTGAAGCTTTCTTT.

The chain employs TRBV24-1 and TRBJ1-5; D unresolved. The length of the CDR3 is 14 residues. Germline loops: CDR1 KGHDR, CDR2 SFDVKD. With 7 bases removed from V and 0 bases from J, the gap between germline ends came to 9 bases. The CDR3, as DNA: TGTGCCACCAGCCAGACATCTAGCAATCAGCCCCAGCATTTT. Translating it yields CATSQTSSNQPQHF.

The V gene is TRBV29-1, the J gene TRBJ1-3; TRBD1 matches 9 bases. Germline V gene sequence: CDR1 SQVTM, CDR2 ANQGSEA. Trimming removed 4 bases from V and 13 bases from J; junction bases left unmatched: 8. The CDR3 runs to 12 residues. The CDR3 here is CSVVWGQGRIYF. CDR3 DNA: TGCAGCGTTGTCTGGGGACAGGGCCGAATATATTTT.

V gene TRBV5-1 combines with J gene TRBJ2-1; D is possibly TRBD2 (7 bases). CDR3 length equals 15 residues. Trimming cost V 1 base and J 7 bases, with 15 bases left between them. Germline loops: CDR1 SGHRS, CDR2 YFSETQ. The CDR3 here is CASSLNGGGSNEQFF. In nucleotides, the CDR3 is TGCGCCAGCAGCTTGAATGGGGGGGGCTCGAATGAGCAGTTCTTC.

The rearrangement uses TRBV6-8 and TRBJ1-6, with 7 bases lining up with TRBD1. The CDR3 consists of 15 residues. Germline V gene data show CDR1 as MNHGY and CDR2 as SAAAGT. The V segment lost 7 bases and the J segment 14 bases; nucleotides outside the gene matches: 17. The CDR3 protein is CASTAPRQGRGSLHF. As DNA, the CDR3 is TGTGCCAGCACCGCTCCCCGACAGGGAAGGGGGTCCCTCCACTTT.

This clone was seen a handful of times. V usage is TRBV4-3 and J usage is TRBJ1-6; D not resolved. Germline CDR1 is LGHNA and CDR2 is YSLEER. Deletions cut 0 bases from V and 9 bases from J, with 6 bases between. The CDR3 sequence is 13 residues long. CDR3 residues: CASSQESGSPLHF. The CDR3 region has the DNA TGCGCCAGCAGCCAAGAATCGGGTTCACCCCTCCACTTT.

The V and J genes are TRBV9 and TRBJ2-1; 9 bases are shared with TRBD1. The CDR3 totals 15 residues. Trimming at V came to 0 bases and at J to 7 bases, leaving 5 bases not matched to a gene. CDR1 SGDLS and CDR2 YYNGEE come from the germline V gene. DNA of the CDR3: TGTGCCAGCAGCGTAGAGGGGACAGGGAGGAATGAGCAGTTCTTC. It codes for CASSVEGTGRNEQFF.

The J gene is TRBJ1-3, the V gene TRBV4-1; 8 nucleotides agree with TRBD1. The CDR3 is 14 amino acids. Trimming cost V 8 bases and J 7 bases; bases outside gene matches: 10. Germline loops: CDR1 MGHRA, CDR2 YSYEKL. The CDR3 here is CASGGQAPDNTIYF. The CDR3 nucleotides are TGCGCCAGCGGGGGACAGGCGCCAGACAACACCATATATTTT.

This chain joins TRBV6-5 and TRBJ2-3; a weak D match, TRBD2 (5 bases). Trimming cost V 4 bases and J 3 bases, with 11 bases left between them. Germline V gives CDR1 MNHEY, CDR2 SVGAGI. This CDR3 region has 14 residues. The CDR3 loop reads CASSSLSGTDTQYF. CDR3 in DNA: TGTGCCAGCAGTTCTCTTTCGGGGACAGATACGCAGTATTTT.

The CDR3 nucleotides are TGTGCCAGCTCATCCGACAGGGGGAGCACTGAAGCTTTCTTT. Encoded protein: CASSSDRGSTEAFF. This rearrangement joins TRBV18 to TRBJ1-1; 9 bases fit TRBD1. The trim removed 5 bases at V and 4 bases at J, leaving 5 bases unmatched. CDR3 size: 14 residues. Per germline, CDR1 KGHSH and CDR2 LQKENI.

This chain joins TRBV6-1 and TRBJ2-3, with D possibly matching TRBD2 (6 bases). CDR1 and CDR2 from the germline V gene are MNHNS and SASEGT. V lost 0 bases to trimming and J lost 12 bases, with 13 bases between them. The CDR3 length is 13 residues. The DNA for the CDR3 is TGTGCCAGCAGTGAAGCGCTTCGCGGGGTTCAGTATTTT. Amino acids: CASSEALRGVQYF.